A single sample is the source of the 6 T cell receptor beta chains below, sequenced in a study of T-cell reconstitution after alpha-beta-depleted transplantation in children. TCRbeta library preparation incorporated unique molecular identifiers. TCRdb analysed the PCR reads with MiXCR anew, one entry per CDR3 protein. The repertoire has roughly 610,000 distinct CDR3 sequences, roughly 10% of them found once; the top ten carry about 4.2%. Sequenced here: PBMCs from the stem cell graft donor, sampled from the stem cell graft. The receptor set was obtained from a human donor who donated a stem cell graft to a child with acute myeloid leukemia.

J is TRBJ2-2 and V is TRBV20-1, with 9 bases fitting TRBD2. Germline V gene sequence: CDR1 DFQATT, CDR2 SNEGSKA (reference sequence). The junction had 3 bases not matched to a gene; V was cut back by 2 bases and J by 2 bases. CDR3 length equals 15 residues. The CDR3 bases are TGCAGTGCTAGAAGACTAGCGGCAAACACCGGGGAGCTGTTTTTT. Encoded protein: CSARRLAANTGELFF.

J is TRBJ1-5 and V is TRBV5-1; D perhaps matches TRBD1 (6 bases). Germline V gives CDR1 SGHRS, CDR2 YFSETQ. V lost 2 bases, J lost 2 bases, and 11 bases lay in between. The CDR3 sequence is 15 residues long. CDR3 nucleotide sequence: TGCGCCAGCAGCTTAGGGGGAAGCGGCAATCAGCCCCAGCATTTT. Its translation is CASSLGGSGNQPQHF.

This clonotype appeared many times. V is TRBV25-1 and J is TRBJ2-1; possibly TRBD2 for D (5 bases). Germline-derived CDR1 and CDR2 are MGHDK and SYGVNS. V was pared by 5 bases and J by 7 bases, with 12 bases between. The CDR3 has 13 residues. The CDR3 DNA is TGTGCCAGCAGTCCCCAGCCGGGGAATGAGCAGTTCTTC. Its protein product is CASSPQPGNEQFF.

This clonotype was seen a handful of times. The chain joins TRBV20-1 to TRBJ2-3; 7 bases fit TRBD2. CDR3 length: 15 residues. Trimming took 4 bases from V and 0 from J; bases not matched to a gene: 7. The germline CDR1 and CDR2 sequences are DFQATT and SNEGSKA (reference sequence). In DNA form, the CDR3 reads TGCAGTGCTAACCTCCGTAGCGGGAGCACAGATACGCAGTATTTT. Protein: CSANLRSGSTDTQYF.

There are many counts of this clonotype. The V gene is TRBV5-1, the J gene TRBJ2-3; D unclear. This CDR3 comprises 14 residues. With 2 bases removed from V and 2 bases from J, the gap between germline ends came to 9 bases. Germline CDR1 SGHRS, CDR2 YFSETQ. CDR3 residues: CASSFNHLTDTQYF. The CDR3, as DNA: TGCGCCAGCAGCTTCAACCACCTCACAGATACGCAGTATTTT. Combining the CDR3 with reference TRBV5-1 and TRBJ2-3 gives the whole variable domain KAGVTQTPRYLIKTRGQQVTLSCSPISGHRSVSWYQQTPGQGLQFLFEYFSETQRNKGNFPGRFSGRQFSNSRSEMNVSTLELGDSALYLCASSFNHLTDTQYFGPGTRLTVL.

The chain recombines TRBV7-2 with TRBJ2-7, with TRBD1 identical over 9 bases. The CDR3 totals 15 residues. With V trimmed by 1 base and J by 5 bases, 6 bases remained unmatched. Looked up from germline, CDR1 is SGHTA and CDR2 is FQGNSA. The CDR3 loop reads CASSLVGQGIDEQYF. Written as DNA, the CDR3 is TGTGCCAGCAGCTTAGTGGGACAGGGAATCGACGAGCAGTACTTC.